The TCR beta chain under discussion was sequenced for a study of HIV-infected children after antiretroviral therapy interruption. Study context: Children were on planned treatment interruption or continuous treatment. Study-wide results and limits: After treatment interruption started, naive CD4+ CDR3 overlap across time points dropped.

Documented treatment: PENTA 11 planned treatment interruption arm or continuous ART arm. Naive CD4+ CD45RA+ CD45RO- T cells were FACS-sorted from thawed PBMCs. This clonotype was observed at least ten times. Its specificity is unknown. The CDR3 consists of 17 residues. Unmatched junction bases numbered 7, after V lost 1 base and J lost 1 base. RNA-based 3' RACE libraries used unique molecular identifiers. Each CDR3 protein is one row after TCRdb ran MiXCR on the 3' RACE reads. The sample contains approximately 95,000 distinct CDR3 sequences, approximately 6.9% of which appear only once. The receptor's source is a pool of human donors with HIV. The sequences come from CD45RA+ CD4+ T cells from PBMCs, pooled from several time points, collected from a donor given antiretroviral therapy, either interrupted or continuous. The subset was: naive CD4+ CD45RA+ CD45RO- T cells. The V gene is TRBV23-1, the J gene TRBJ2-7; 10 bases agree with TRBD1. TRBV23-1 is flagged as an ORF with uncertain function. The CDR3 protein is CASSQYPGTGESYEQYF. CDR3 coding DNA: TGCGCCAGCAGTCAATACCCCGGGACAGGGGAATCCTACGAGCAGTACTTC.